What follows describes a single T cell receptor beta chain. These data are taken from a study of blood T cell repertoires in COVID-19. Study context: Samples taken during acute and convalescent COVID-19 were collected in the United States, Italy and Spain. Sample material is recorded as cDNA or gDNA derived from T cells, B-cell-depleted T cells, or PBMCs.

Authors' processing steps: Nucleated cell counts were estimated from reference gene primer amplification. Here immunoSEQ multiplex PCR was the method, and the copy in TCRdb shows in-frame clones only, minus some. The V and J calls and clone size come from that table; D and trimming were worked out from the DNA. The sample has about 92,000 clones, around 84% seen once. J was trimmed by 2 bases and V by 3 bases; bases with no gene match: 4. The CDR3 sequence is 14 residues long. Germline CDR1 is GTSNPN and CDR2 is SVGIG (reference sequence). The clonotype originates from a man at least 80 years old with acute or convalescent COVID-19. Material for sequencing was peripheral blood. The V gene is TRBV30, the J gene TRBJ1-5, with 7 bases matching TRBD1. CDR3 DNA: TGTGCCTGGAGCCAAGACAGGGGCAATCAGCCCCAGCATTTT. This codes for CAWSQDRGNQPQHF.